This note documents a single TCR beta chain sequence. Surgery without prior neoadjuvant therapy was the treatment of the selected pancreatic ductal adenocarcinoma patients. The protocol was immunoSEQ multiplex PCR, while the TCRdb copy is restricted to in-frame clones and leaves out a portion. Of about 30,000 clones in the sample, approximately 94% were seen once. This entry is derived from a study of T cells in pancreatic ductal adenocarcinoma. Trimming pared 0 bases from V and 1 base from J, leaving 7 bases between. Germline-derived CDR1 and CDR2 are MNHEY and SVGAGI. This CDR3 spans 15 amino acids.

J is TRBJ2-4 and V is TRBV6-5; D not resolved. This clonotype was sampled from a human donor with pancreatic ductal adenocarcinoma. What was sequenced was PBMCs. The CDR3 region has the DNA TGTGCCAGCAGTTACTCGGTAGGGGCCAAAAACATTCAGTACTTC. Its protein product is CASSYSVGAKNIQYF.